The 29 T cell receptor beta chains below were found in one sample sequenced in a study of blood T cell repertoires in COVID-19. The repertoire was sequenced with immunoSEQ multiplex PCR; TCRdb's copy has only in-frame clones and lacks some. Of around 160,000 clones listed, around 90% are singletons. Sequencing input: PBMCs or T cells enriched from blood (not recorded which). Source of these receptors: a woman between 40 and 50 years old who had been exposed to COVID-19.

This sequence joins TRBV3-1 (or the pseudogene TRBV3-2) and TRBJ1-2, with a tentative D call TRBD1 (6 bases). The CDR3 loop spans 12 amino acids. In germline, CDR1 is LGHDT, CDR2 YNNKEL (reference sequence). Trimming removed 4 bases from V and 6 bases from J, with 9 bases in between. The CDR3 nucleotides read TGTGCCAGCAGCCCGGCAGGGGATGGCTACACCTTC. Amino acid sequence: CASSPAGDGYTF.

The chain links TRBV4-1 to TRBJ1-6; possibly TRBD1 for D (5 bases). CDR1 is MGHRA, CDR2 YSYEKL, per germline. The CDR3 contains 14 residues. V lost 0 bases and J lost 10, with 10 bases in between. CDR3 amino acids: CASSQDWGVSPLHF. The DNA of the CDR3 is TGCGCCAGCAGCCAAGATTGGGGGGTATCACCCCTCCACTTT.

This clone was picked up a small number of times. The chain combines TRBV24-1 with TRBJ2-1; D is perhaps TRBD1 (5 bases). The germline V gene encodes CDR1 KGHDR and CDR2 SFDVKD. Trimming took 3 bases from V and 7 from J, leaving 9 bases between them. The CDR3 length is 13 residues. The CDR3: CATSDPGRNEQFF. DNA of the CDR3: TGTGCCACCAGTGATCCAGGGCGGAATGAGCAGTTCTTC.

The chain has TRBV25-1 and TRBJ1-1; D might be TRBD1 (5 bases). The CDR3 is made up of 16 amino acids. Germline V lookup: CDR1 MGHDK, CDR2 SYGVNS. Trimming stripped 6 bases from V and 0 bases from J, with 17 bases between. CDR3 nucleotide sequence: TGTGCCAGCAGACCAAATTCCGGGACTGTGAACACTGAAGCTTTCTTT. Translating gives CASRPNSGTVNTEAFF. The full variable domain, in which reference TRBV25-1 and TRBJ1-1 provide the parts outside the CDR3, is EADIYQTPRYLVIGTGKKITLECSQTMGHDKMYWYQQDPGMELHLIHYSYGVNSTEKGDLSSESTVSRIRTEHFPLTLESARPSHTSQYLCASRPNSGTVNTEAFFGQGTRLTVV.

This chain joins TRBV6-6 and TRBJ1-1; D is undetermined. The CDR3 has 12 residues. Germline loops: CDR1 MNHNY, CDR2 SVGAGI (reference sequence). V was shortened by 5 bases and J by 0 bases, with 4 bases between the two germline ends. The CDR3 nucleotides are TGTGCCAGCAGTGAGATGAACACTGAAGCTTTCTTT. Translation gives CASSEMNTEAFF.

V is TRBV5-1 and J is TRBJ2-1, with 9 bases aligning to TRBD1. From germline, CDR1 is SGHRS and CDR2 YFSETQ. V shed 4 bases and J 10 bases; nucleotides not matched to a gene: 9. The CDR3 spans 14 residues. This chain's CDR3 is CASSPGTGWSEQFF. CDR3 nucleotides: TGCGCCAGCAGCCCCGGGACAGGGTGGTCGGAGCAGTTCTTC.

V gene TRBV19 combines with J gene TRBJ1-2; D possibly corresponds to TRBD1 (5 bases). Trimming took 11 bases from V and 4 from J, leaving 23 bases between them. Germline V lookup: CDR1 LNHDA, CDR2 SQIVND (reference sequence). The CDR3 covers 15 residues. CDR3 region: CASTPGQGEAYGYTF. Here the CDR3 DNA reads TGTGCCTCAACGCCAGGGCAGGGTGAGGCCTATGGCTACACCTTC.

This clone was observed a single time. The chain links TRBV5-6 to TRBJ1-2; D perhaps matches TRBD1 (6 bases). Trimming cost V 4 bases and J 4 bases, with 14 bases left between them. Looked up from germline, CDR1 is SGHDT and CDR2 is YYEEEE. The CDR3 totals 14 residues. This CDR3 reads CASSPWTAFYGYTF. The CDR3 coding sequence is TGTGCCAGCAGCCCCTGGACAGCCTTCTATGGCTACACCTTC.

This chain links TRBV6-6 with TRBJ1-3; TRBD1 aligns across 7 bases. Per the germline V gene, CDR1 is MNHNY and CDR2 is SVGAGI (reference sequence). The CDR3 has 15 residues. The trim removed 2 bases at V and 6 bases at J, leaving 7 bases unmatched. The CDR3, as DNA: TGTGCCAGCAGTTACCCACCTACAGGGGCAAACACCATATATTTT. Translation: CASSYPPTGANTIYF.

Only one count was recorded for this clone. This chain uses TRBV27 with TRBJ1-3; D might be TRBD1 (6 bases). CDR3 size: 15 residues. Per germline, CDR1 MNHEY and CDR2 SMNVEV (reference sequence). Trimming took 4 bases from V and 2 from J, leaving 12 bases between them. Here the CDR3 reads CASSYSGGPGNTIYF. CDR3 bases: TGTGCCAGCAGTTACTCGGGGGGCCCTGGAAACACCATATATTTT.

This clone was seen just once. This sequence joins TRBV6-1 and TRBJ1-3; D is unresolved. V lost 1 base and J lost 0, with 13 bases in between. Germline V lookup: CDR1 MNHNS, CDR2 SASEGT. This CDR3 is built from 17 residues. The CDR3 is CASSEVVVKPSGNTIYF. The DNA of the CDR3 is TGTGCCAGCAGTGAAGTCGTCGTGAAGCCCTCTGGAAACACCATATATTTT.

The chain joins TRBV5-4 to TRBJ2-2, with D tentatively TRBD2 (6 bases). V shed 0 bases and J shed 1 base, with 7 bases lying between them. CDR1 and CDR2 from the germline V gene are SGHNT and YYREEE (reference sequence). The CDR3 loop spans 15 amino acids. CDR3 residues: CASSLDGRNTGELFF. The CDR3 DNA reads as TGTGCCAGCAGCTTGGACGGGAGGAACACCGGGGAGCTGTTTTTT.

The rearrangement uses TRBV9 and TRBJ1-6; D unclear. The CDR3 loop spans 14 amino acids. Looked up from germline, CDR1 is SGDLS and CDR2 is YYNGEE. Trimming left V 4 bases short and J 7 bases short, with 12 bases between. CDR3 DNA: TGTGCCAGCAGCCTCCGGACGGGGAATTCACCCCTCCACTTT. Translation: CASSLRTGNSPLHF.

The CDR3 DNA reads as TGTGCCAGCAGTTACTACGGACAGGGGGCCAATGAGCAGTTCTTC. Translated, it gives CASSYYGQGANEQFF. This sequence joins TRBV6-5 and TRBJ2-1, with 11 nucleotides matching TRBD1. Losses at the gene ends were 1 base for V and 6 bases for J; bases not matched to a gene: 2. Looked up from germline, CDR1 is MNHEY and CDR2 is SVGAGI. The CDR3 is 15 residues long.

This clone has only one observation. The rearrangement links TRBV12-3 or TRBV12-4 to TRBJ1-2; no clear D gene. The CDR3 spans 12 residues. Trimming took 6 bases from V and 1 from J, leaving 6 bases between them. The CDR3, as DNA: TGTGCCAGCAGCCAGGATAACTATGGCTACACCTTC. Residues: CASSQDNYGYTF.

CDR3 nucleotides: TGTGCCAGCAGTTTATATCCGGGACAGGGATATGGCTACACCTTC. It specifies CASSLYPGQGYGYTF. V and J are TRBV27 and TRBJ1-2; TRBD1 matches 9 bases. The CDR3 has 15 amino acids. The J segment lost 5 bases and the V segment lost 1 base, leaving 5 bases of the junction unmatched. Germline V gives CDR1 MNHEY, CDR2 SMNVEV (reference sequence).

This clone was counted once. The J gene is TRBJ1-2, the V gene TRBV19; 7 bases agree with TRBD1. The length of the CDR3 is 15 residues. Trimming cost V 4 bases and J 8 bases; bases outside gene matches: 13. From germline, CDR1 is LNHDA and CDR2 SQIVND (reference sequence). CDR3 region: CASSSYRGPHIGYTF. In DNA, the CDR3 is TGTGCCAGTAGTAGCTACAGGGGCCCGCACATAGGCTACACCTTC.

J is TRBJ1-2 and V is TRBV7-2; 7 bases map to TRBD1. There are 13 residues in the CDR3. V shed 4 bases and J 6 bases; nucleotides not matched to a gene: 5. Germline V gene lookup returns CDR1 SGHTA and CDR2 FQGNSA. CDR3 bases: TGTGCCAGCAGCTCCTCCGGGACAGATGGCTACACCTTC. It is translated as CASSSSGTDGYTF.

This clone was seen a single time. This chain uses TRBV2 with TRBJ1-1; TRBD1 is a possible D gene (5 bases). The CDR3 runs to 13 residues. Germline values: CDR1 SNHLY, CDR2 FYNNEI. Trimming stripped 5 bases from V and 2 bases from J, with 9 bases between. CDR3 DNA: TGTGCCAGCAGTATTCAGGGAAACACTGAAGCTTTCTTT. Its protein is CASSIQGNTEAFF.

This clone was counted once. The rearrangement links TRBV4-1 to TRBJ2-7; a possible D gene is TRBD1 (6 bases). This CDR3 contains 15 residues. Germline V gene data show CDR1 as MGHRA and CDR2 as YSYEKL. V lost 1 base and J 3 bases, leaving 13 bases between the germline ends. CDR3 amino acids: CASSQASTGNYEQYF. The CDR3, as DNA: TGCGCCAGCAGCCAAGCCAGTACAGGGAACTACGAGCAGTACTTC.

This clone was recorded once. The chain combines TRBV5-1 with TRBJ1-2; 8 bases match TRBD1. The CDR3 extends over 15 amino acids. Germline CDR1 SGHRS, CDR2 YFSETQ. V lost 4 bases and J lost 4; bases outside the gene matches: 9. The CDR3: CASSEATGGSYGYTF. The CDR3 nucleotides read TGCGCCAGCAGCGAAGCTACAGGGGGGAGCTATGGCTACACCTTC.

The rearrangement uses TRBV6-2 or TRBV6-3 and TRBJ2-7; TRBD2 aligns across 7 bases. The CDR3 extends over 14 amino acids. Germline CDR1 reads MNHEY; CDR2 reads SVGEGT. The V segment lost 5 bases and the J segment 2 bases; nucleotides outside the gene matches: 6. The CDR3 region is CASSREAGPYEQYF. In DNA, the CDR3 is TGTGCCAGCAGTCGGGAGGCAGGGCCCTACGAGCAGTACTTC.

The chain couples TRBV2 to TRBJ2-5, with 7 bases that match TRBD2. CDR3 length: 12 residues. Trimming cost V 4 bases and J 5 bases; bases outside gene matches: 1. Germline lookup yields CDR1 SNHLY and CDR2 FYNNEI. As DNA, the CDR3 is TGTGCCAGCAGTGGGGGAGGGGAGACCCAGTACTTC. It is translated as CASSGGGETQYF.

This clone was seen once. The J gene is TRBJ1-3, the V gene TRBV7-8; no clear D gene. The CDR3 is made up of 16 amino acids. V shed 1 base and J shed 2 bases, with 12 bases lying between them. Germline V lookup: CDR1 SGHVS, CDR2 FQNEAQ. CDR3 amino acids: CASSLVAAKAGNTIYF. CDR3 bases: TGTGCCAGCAGCTTAGTAGCGGCAAAGGCTGGAAACACCATATATTTT.

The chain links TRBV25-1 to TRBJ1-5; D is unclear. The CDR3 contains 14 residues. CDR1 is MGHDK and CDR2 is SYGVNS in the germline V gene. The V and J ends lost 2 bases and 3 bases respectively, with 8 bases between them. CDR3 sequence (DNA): TGTGCCAGCAGTGAACGAGGGTTCAATCAGCCCCAGCATTTT. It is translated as CASSERGFNQPQHF. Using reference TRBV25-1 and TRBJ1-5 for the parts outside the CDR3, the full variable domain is EADIYQTPRYLVIGTGKKITLECSQTMGHDKMYWYQQDPGMELHLIHYSYGVNSTEKGDLSSESTVSRIRTEHFPLTLESARPSHTSQYLCASSERGFNQPQHFGDGTRLSIL.

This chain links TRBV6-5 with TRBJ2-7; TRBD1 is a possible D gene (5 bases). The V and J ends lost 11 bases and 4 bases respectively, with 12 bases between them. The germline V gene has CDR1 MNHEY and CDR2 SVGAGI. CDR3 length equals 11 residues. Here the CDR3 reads CAAGSLYEQYF. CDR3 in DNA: TGTGCCGCAGGGTCTCTTTACGAGCAGTACTTC.

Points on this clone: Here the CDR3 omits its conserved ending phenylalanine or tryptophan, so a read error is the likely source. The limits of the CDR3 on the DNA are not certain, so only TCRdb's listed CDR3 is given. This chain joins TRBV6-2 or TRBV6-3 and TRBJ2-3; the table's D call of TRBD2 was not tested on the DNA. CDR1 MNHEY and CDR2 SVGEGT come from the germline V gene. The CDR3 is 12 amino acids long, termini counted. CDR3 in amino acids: CASSYGPSGSSL.

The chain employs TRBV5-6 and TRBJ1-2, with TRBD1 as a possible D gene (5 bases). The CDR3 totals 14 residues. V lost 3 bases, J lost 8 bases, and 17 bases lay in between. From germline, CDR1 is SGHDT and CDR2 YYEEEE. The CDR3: CASSWRDAPSGYTF. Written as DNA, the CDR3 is TGTGCCAGCAGCTGGAGGGACGCGCCGAGCGGCTACACCTTC.

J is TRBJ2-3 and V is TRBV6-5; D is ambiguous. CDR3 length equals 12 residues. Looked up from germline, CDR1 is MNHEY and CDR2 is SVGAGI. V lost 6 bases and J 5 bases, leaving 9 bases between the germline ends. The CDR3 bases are TGTGCCAGCAGCCCCCGGGTAGATACGCAGTATTTT. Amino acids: CASSPRVDTQYF.